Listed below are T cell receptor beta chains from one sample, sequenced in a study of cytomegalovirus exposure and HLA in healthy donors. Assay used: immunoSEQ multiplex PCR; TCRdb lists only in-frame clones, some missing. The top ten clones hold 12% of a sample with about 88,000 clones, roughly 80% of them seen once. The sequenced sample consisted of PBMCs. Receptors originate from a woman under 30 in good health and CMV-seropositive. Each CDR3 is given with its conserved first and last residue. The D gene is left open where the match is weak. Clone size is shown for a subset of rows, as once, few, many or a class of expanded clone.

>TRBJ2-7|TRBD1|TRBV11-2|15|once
TGTGCCAGCAGCTTAGAATTTGGACAGGGGTACGAGCAGTACTTC
CASSLEFGQGYEQYF
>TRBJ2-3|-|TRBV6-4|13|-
TGTGCCAGCAGTTTCAGCGCGGAAGATACGCAGTATTTT
CASSFSAEDTQYF
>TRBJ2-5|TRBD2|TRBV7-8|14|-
TGTGCCCTTGGGGCGGGGGGGAGGCAAGAGACCCAGTACTTC
CALGAGGRQETQYF
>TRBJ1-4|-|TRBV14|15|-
TGTGCCAGCAGCGGAACCGGACACGGTAATGAAAAACTGTTTTTT
CASSGTGHGNEKLFF
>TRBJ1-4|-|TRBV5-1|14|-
TGCGCCAGCAGCTTGACAGGAACTAATGAAAAACTGTTTTTT
CASSLTGTNEKLFF
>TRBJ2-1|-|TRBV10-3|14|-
TGTGCCATCTATGATTCCAGCTCCTACAATGAGCAGTTCTTC
CAIYDSSSYNEQFF
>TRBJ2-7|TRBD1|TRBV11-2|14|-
TGTGCCAGCAGCGTGGGACAGGACGGATACGAGCAGTACTTC
CASSVGQDGYEQYF
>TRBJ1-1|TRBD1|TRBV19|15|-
TGTGCCAGTAGGGTACAGGGGGCTATGAACACTGAAGCTTTCTTT
CASRVQGAMNTEAFF
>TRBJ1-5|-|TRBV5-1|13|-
TGCGCCAGCAGCCCAGGGGATAGTCCGCCCCAGCATTTT
CASSPGDSPPQHF
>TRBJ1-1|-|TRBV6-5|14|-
TGTGCCAGCAGCCTCTCCGGGGGTAACACTGAAGCTTTCTTT
CASSLSGGNTEAFF
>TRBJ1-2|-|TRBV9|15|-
TGTGCCAGCAGCGTAGACGAGGGCCCGAACTATGGCTACACCTTC
CASSVDEGPNYGYTF
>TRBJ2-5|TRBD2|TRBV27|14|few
TGTGCCAGCAGTGTACTAGCGGGCGGGGAGACCCAGTACTTC
CASSVLAGGETQYF
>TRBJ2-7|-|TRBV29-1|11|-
TGCAGCGTACGACTGACCTACGAGCAGTACTTC
CSVRLTYEQYF
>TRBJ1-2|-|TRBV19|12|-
TGTGCCAGTAGTCGAGGGAAGAGTGGCTACACCTTC
CASSRGKSGYTF
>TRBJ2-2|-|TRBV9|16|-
TGTGCCAGCAGCGCCGGTGGGTCCAGGCTCACCGGGGAGCTGTTTTTT
CASSAGGSRLTGELFF
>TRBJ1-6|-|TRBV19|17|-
TGTGCCAGTAGTCCAATTCCGGACACTATCTATAATTCACCCCTCCACTTT
CASSPIPDTIYNSPLHF
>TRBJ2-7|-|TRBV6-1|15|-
TGTGCCAGCAAGGCACCGGACAGGACTACCTACGAGCAGTACTTC
CASKAPDRTTYEQYF
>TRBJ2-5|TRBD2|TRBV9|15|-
TGTGCCAGCAGCCGGGGACTAGACCCTCGAGAGACCCAGTACTTC
CASSRGLDPRETQYF
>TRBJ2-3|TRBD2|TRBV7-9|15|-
TGTGCCAGCAGCTTCGGACTAGCGGGCACAGATACGCAGTATTTT
CASSFGLAGTDTQYF
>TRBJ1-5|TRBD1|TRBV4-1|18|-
TGCGCCAGCAGCGCCCGGGACAGGGTGGTTCTGGGCAATCAGCCCCAGCATTTT
CASSARDRVVLGNQPQHF
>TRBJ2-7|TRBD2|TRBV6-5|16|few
TGTGCCAGCAGTTACTCGAAGGAGCAGGGAGGGTACGAGCAGTACTTC
CASSYSKEQGGYEQYF
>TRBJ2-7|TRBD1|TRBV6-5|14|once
TGTGCCAGCAGTCTTGGACAGGGGGGATACGAGCAGTACTTC
CASSLGQGGYEQYF
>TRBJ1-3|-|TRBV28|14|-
TGTGCCAGCAGTTCAGGGGAGGGGCGAAACACCATATATTTT
CASSSGEGRNTIYF
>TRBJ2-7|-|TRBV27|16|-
TGTGCCAGCAGTTCTTTCTACTCATCAAGCTCCTACGAGCAGTACTTC
CASSSFYSSSSYEQYF
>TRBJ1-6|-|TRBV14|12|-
TGTGCCAGCAGCCAAATCCTATCGCCCCTCCACTTT
CASSQILSPLHF
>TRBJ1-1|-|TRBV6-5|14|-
TGTGCCAGCAGTACGCCGATACAGGGCACTGAAGCTTTCTTT
CASSTPIQGTEAFF
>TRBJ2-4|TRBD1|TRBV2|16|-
TGTGCCAGCAGTGAAGCCCTGGACAGGGCGAAAAACATTCAGTACTTC
CASSEALDRAKNIQYF
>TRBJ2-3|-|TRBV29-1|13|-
TGCAGCGTTGTTGTTCCCGGGGCAGATACGCAGTATTTT
CSVVVPGADTQYF
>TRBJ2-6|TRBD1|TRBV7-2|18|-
TGTGCCAGCAGCTTAGCAGGCACAGGGGGCTACGGGGCCAACGTCCTGACTTTC
CASSLAGTGGYGANVLTF
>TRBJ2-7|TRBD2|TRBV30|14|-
TGTGCCTGGAGTGTGGCAGCGGGGGGATACGAGCAGTACTTC
CAWSVAAGGYEQYF
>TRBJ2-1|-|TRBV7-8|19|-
TGTGCCAGCAGCCCGACAGGGGTGCCGTTGGGACTAGCAGTCAATGAGCAGTTCTTC
CASSPTGVPLGLAVNEQFF
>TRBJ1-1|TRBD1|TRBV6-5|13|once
TGTGCCAGCAGCGCAGGGGGTCGGACTGAAGCTTTCTTT
CASSAGGRTEAFF
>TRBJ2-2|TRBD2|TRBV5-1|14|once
TGCGCCAGTAGCGGGGGGGCCTCGAACGGGGAGCTGTTTTTT
CASSGGASNGELFF
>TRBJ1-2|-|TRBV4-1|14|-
TGCGCCAGCAGCCAAGTACCAGTTGACTATGGCTACACCTTC
CASSQVPVDYGYTF
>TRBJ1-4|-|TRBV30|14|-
TGTGCCTGGAGTGGGGCAGCCCTCGATGAAAAACTGTTTTTT
CAWSGAALDEKLFF
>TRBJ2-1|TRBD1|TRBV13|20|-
TGTGCCAGCAGCTTAATGTCCCGGACAGGGGGAGTTTACTCCTACAATGAGCAGTTCTTC
CASSLMSRTGGVYSYNEQFF
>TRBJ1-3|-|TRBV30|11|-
TGTGCCTGGTCCGCGAGAAACACCATATATTTT
CAWSARNTIYF
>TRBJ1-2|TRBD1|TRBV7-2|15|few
TGTGCCAGCAGCTATCCCGGGACAGGCAACTATGGCTACACCTTC
CASSYPGTGNYGYTF
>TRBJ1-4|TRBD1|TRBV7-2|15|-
TGTGCCAGCAGCTTTGGACAGGGGGGAAATGAAAAACTGTTTTTT
CASSFGQGGNEKLFF
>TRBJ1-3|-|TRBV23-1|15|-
TGCGCCAGCAGTCCCGGCCTCAGGGCTGGAAACACCATATATTTT
CASSPGLRAGNTIYF
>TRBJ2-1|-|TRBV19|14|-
TGTGCCAGTAGTATAGACCGTTGGCAGGCCGAGCAGTTCTTC
CASSIDRWQAEQFF
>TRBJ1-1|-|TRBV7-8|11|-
TGTGCCAGCAGCCTTGTTACTGAAGCTTTCTTT
CASSLVTEAFF
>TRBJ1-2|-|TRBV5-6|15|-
TGTGCCAGCAGCTTGGCGCAGCCCGGACTCTATGGCTACACCTTC
CASSLAQPGLYGYTF
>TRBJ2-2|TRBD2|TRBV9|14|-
TGTGCCAGCAGCGTTGGGGGGGGAACCGGGGAGCTGTTTTTT
CASSVGGGTGELFF
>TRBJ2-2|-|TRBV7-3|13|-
TGTGCCAGCAGCGAGGCCCGCTCCGGGGAGCTGTTTTTT
CASSEARSGELFF
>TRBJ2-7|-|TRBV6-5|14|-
TGTGCCAGCAGTGAGGACAAAGGCATCTACGAGCAGTACTTC
CASSEDKGIYEQYF
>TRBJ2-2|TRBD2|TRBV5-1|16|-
TGCGCCAGCAGCTTAGGTTCTAGCGGACCCCCCGGGGAGCTGTTTTTT
CASSLGSSGPPGELFF